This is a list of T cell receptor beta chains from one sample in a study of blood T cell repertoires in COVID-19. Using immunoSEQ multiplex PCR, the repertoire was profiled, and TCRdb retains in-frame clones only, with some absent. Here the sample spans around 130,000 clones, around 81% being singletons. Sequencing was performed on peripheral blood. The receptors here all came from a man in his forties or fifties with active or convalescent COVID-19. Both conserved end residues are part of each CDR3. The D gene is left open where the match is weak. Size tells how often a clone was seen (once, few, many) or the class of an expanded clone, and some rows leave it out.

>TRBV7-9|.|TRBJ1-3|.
TGTGCCAGCAGCGGAACAGCGGCTGGAAACACCATATATTTT
CASSGTAAGNTIYF
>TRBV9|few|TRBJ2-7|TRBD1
TGTGCCAGCAGCGACTTGACAGGGGGTACCTACGAGCAGTACTTC
CASSDLTGGTYEQYF
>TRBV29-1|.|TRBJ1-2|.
TGCAGCGTTGAAGTTCCGACTCCAACGATTTGGGTTGGCTACACCTTC
CSVEVPTPTIWVGYTF
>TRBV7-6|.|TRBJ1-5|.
TGTGCCAGCAGTCAGATGTGGGGGCCCGACCAGCCCCAGCATTTT
CASSQMWGPDQPQHF
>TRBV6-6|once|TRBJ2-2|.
TGTGCCAGCAGTTACTCCAGGGACACCGGGGAGCTGTTTTTT
CASSYSRDTGELFF
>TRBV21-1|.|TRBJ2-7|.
TGTGCCAGCAGCAGTCACAGGGGGAACGAGCAGTACTTC
CASSSHRGNEQYF
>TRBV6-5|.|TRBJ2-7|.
TGTGCCAGCAGACGTCTAGGTGGGGGGTACGAGCAGTACTTC
CASRRLGGGYEQYF
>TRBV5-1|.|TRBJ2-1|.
TGCGCCAGCAGCTTGGGACAGACTAGCTCCTACAATGAGCAGTTCTTC
CASSLGQTSSYNEQFF
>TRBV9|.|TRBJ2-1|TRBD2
TGTGCCAGCAGCTTCCCCGGGACTAGCGGGGACCCGAGCTCCTACAATGAGCAGTTCTTC
CASSFPGTSGDPSSYNEQFF
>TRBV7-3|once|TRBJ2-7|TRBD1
TGTGCCAGCAGCCCTCAGGGGGCGGGCGAGCAGTACTTC
CASSPQGAGEQYF
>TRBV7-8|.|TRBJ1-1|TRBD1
TGTGCCAGCAGCCCGGGGGACAGCCCCAACACTGAAGCTTTCTTT
CASSPGDSPNTEAFF
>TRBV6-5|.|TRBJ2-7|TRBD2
TGTGCCAGCAGTTTAACTAGCGGGGGAATCTACGAGCAGTACTTC
CASSLTSGGIYEQYF
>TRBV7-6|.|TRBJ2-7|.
TGTGCCAGCAGTAAACTCACCAGGGGAAATTACGAGCAGTACTTC
CASSKLTRGNYEQYF
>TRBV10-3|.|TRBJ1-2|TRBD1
TGTGCCACCTGGGACAGGGCCTCCAATGGCTACACCTTC
CATWDRASNGYTF
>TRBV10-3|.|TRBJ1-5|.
TGTGCCATCAGTGAAAGCGTTTTGGGCAATCAGCCCCAGCATTTT
CAISESVLGNQPQHF
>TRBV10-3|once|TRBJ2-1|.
TGTGCCATCAGTGAAGCACAGGCTGGCTCCTACAATGAGCAGTTCTTC
CAISEAQAGSYNEQFF
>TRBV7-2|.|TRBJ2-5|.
TGTGCCAGCAGCCCCCCCGGGAGCGGGCGGGATGAGACCCAGTACTTC
CASSPPGSGRDETQYF
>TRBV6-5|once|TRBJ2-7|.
TGTGCCAGCAAATGGGGCAGGGGCCCCTACGAGCAGTACTTC
CASKWGRGPYEQYF
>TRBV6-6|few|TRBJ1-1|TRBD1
TGTGCCAGCAGAGACCCCGACAGGGGCACTGAAGCTTTCTTT
CASRDPDRGTEAFF
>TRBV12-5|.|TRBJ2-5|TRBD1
TGTGCTAGTGGCCTCGGTTCGGGACAGCAAGAGACCCAGTACTTC
CASGLGSGQQETQYF
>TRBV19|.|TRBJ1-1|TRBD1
TGTGCCAGTAGTATTAAAGGGGGCGGAGGTGTCACTGAAGCTTTCTTT
CASSIKGGGGVTEAFF
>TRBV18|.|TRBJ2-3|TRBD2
TGTGCCAGCTCACCCAAGACTAGCGGGGGTGCAGATACGCAGTATTTT
CASSPKTSGGADTQYF
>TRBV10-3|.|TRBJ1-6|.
TGTGCCATCAGGGGTACGGCGGAGAATTCACCCCTCCACTTT
CAIRGTAENSPLHF
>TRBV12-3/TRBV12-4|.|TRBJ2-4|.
TGTGCCAGCAGGGGCGTCTTAGACATTCAGTACTTC
CASRGVLDIQYF
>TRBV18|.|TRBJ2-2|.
TGTGCCAGCTCACCAGGAGCCGGGGAGCTGTTTTTT
CASSPGAGELFF
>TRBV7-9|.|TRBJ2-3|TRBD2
TGTGCCAGCAGTAGCGGGGTTGGGACAGATACGCAGTATTTT
CASSSGVGTDTQYF
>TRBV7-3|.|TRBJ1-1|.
TGTGCCAGCAGAACCATACTCGAAAGGCAGGGGAGAGTCGAGGACACTGAAGCTTTCTTT
CASRTILERQGRVEDTEAFF
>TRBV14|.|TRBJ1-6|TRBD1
TGTGCCAGCAGCCAAGGGACAGGGGGAAGGGGATCACCCCTCCACTTT
CASSQGTGGRGSPLHF
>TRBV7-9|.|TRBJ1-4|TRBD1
TGTGCCAGCAGCTTAGGGACAGGGGATAATGAAAAACTGTTTTTT
CASSLGTGDNEKLFF
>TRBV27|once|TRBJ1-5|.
TGTGCCAGCAGTCCCGACCAAGGGGTGTCCCAGCATTTT
CASSPDQGVSQHF
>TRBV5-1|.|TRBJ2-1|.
TGCGCCAGCAGGGCCGGGACAAACTACAATGAGCAGTTCTTC
CASRAGTNYNEQFF
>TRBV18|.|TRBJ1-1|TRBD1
TGTGCCAGCTCATTACGGACAGGGGACACTGAAGCTTTCTTT
CASSLRTGDTEAFF
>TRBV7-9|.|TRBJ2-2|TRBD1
TGTGCCAGCAGCTTAGTAGGGACAGGGACCGGGGAGCTGTTTTTT
CASSLVGTGTGELFF
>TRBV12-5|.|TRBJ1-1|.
TGTGCTAGTGGTTTGCCCAGCCCTTCGGGTGGCACTGAAGCTTTCTTT
CASGLPSPSGGTEAFF
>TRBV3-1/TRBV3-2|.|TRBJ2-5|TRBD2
TGTGCCAGCAGCCCTTGGACTAGCGGGGCAATAGAGACCCAGTACTTC
CASSPWTSGAIETQYF
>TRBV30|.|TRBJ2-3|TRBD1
TGTGCCTGGTCTGTGGGCGGACAGGGGGCAACAGATACGCAGTATTTT
CAWSVGGQGATDTQYF
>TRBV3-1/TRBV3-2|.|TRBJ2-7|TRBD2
TGTGCCAGCAGCCAAGGGGCACGGGGAGGGATAGCCTACGAGCAGTACTTC
CASSQGARGGIAYEQYF
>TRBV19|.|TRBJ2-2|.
TGTGCCAGTAGTACCGCGGACGGGGTTCTCGGGGAGCTGTTTTTT
CASSTADGVLGELFF
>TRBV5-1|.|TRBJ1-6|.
TGCGCCAGCAGCCCGACAGGCGGTCGTAATTCACCCCTCCACTTT
CASSPTGGRNSPLHF
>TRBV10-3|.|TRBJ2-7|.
TGTGCCATCAGTGACCCGGACAGCGAAAAGTACTTC
CAISDPDSEKYF
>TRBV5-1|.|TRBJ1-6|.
TGCGCCAGCAGCTTGGGTGAAGTCAGTTCACCCCTCCACTTT
CASSLGEVSSPLHF
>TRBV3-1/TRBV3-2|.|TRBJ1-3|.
TGTGCCAGCAGCCAAGTGACAGGCGGGAACACCATATATTTT
CASSQVTGGNTIYF
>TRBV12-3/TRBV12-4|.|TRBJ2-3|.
TGTGCCAGCAGTCCCCAGGGATATACGCAGTATTTT
CASSPQGYTQYF